Shown below are 10 T cell receptor beta chains from a single sample sequenced in a study of cytomegalovirus exposure and HLA in healthy donors. The PCR ran on 60 Vbeta and 13 Jbeta primers. The table came from immunoSEQ multiplex PCR; TCRdb's copy has only in-frame clones and leaves some out. The sample holds roughly 120,000 clones, around four fifths seen once. Specimen: PBMCs. The receptors here all came from a human donor in good health.

This chain uses TRBV29-1 with TRBJ1-2; 9 bases align to TRBD1. The CDR3 sequence is 14 residues long. Per the germline V gene, CDR1 is SQVTM and CDR2 is ANQGSEA. After removal of 5 bases from V and 7 bases from J, the junction contained 11 bases not matched to a gene. CDR3 in DNA: TGCAGCGTTTTAGACGGGACAGGGATTGGTGGCTACACCTTC. Its protein is CSVLDGTGIGGYTF.

V is TRBV27 and J is TRBJ1-4; 7 bases map to TRBD1. V shed 2 bases and J 9 bases; nucleotides not matched to a gene: 6. CDR1 MNHEY and CDR2 SMNVEV come from the germline V gene (reference sequence). This CDR3 spans 14 amino acids. CDR3 DNA: TGTGCCAGCAGTTTAGCCAGGGGGTCCCAAAAACTGTTTTTT. Translation gives CASSLARGSQKLFF.

The count of this clone is one. J is TRBJ2-5 and V is TRBV14; no clear D. TRBJ2-7 explains the end of the DNA better; the J call may be wrong. This CDR3 has 13 amino acids. Germline CDR1 and CDR2: SGHDN and FVKESK. The CDR3 sequence: CASSQDPTYEQYF. The DNA of the CDR3 is TGTGCCAGCAGCCAAGATCCCACCTACGAGCAGTACTTC.

The CDR3 DNA sequence: TGTGCCAGTAGTTTGGTCCGGGAAGTCACCGGGGAGCTGTTTTTT. This sequence encodes CASSLVREVTGELFF. The chain carries TRBV19 and TRBJ2-2; maybe TRBD2 (5 bases). The length of the CDR3 is 15 residues. The V gene's germline CDR1 is LNHDA and CDR2 SQIVND (reference sequence). V lost 5 bases and J lost 4, with 14 bases in between.

Regarding this clone: At one end the junction does not follow the germline gene, possibly because of a read error. This chain connects TRBV7-9 to TRBJ2-1; no reliable D call. Germline V gives CDR1 SEHNR, CDR2 FQNEAQ (reference sequence). The CDR3 loop spans 12 amino acids. The CDR3 protein is CSSSPRNNEQFF. The CDR3 DNA sequence: TGTTCCAGCAGCCCCAGGAACAATGAGCAGTTCTTC.

V gene TRBV7-3 combines with J gene TRBJ2-7, with a weak D call TRBD1 (6 bases). The CDR3 loop spans 16 amino acids. The germline V gene encodes CDR1 SGHTA and CDR2 FQGTGA. V was trimmed by 6 bases and J by 0 bases, leaving 18 bases between them. The CDR3 region is CASSLGNTGSSYEQYF. The DNA of the CDR3 is TGTGCCAGCAGTTTAGGGAATACAGGGAGCTCCTACGAGCAGTACTTC.

The V and J genes are TRBV6-6 and TRBJ1-4; weak D call: TRBD1 (5 bases). V was clipped by 5 bases and J by 6 bases, with 16 bases between them. Germline lookup yields CDR1 MNHNY and CDR2 SVGAGI (reference sequence). The CDR3 is 15 residues long. CDR3 bases: TGTGCCAGCAGTCGAAACACTGGAGGGGATGAAAAACTGTTTTTT. Its protein product is CASSRNTGGDEKLFF.

Comment on this clone: The junction and the germline gene differ at one end; a read error may be behind it. The V call is TRBV5-6, the J call TRBJ1-5; D might be TRBD1 (5 bases). The CDR3 runs 17 residues. CDR1 and CDR2 (germline): SGHDT, YYEEEE. CDR3 DNA sequence: TGCGCCAGCAGCTTCCAAGAAGGAGACAGACCCAATCAGCCCCAGCATTTT. It is translated as CASSFQEGDRPNQPQHF.

This clone has only one observation. The chain has TRBV5-4 and TRBJ2-2; maybe TRBD1 (6 bases). CDR3 length: 13 residues. Germline assignment: CDR1 SGHNT and CDR2 YYREEE (reference sequence). Trimming shortened V by 4 bases and J by 8 bases, and 12 bases separated the two germline ends. In DNA form, the CDR3 reads TGTGCCAGCAGCCCGCAGGGGCTTGGGGAGCTGTTTTTT. Translation: CASSPQGLGELFF.

The chain employs TRBV2 and TRBJ2-7; D remains ambiguous. The germline V and J ends were trimmed by 2 bases and 3 bases, with 5 bases remaining between them. The CDR3 contains 12 residues. In germline, CDR1 is SNHLY, CDR2 FYNNEI. The CDR3 protein is CASSEQDYEQYF. CDR3 nucleotide sequence: TGTGCCAGCAGTGAACAGGACTACGAGCAGTACTTC.